The 21 T cell receptor beta chains below were found in one sample sequenced in a study of OX40 agonist ivuxolimab in advanced cancers. The data were produced by immunoSEQ multiplex PCR, yet TCRdb's version contains in-frame clones alone and is incomplete. Here the sample spans about 76,000 clones, 84% being singletons. Sequenced here: CD4+ or CD8+ T cells sorted from blood, sampled in a trial of the OX40 agonist ivuxolimab. All receptors derive from an adult with an advanced solid tumor such as melanoma, head and neck, liver or kidney cancer.

This clone is a singleton in its sample. The chain links TRBV19 to TRBJ1-1; 9 positions agree with TRBD1. The V gene's germline CDR1 is LNHDA and CDR2 SQIVND (reference sequence). V shed 5 bases, J shed 4 bases, and the junction held 8 bases outside the gene matches. The CDR3 consists of 15 residues. CDR3 sequence reads: CASSPTGGWGTEAFF. CDR3 DNA: TGTGCCAGTAGTCCTACAGGGGGCTGGGGCACTGAAGCTTTCTTT.

Here the CDR3 DNA reads TGTGCCAGCAGCGTAGGGACTAGCGCTGTCCTGACTTTC. This translates into CASSVGTSAVLTF. The chain employs TRBV9 and TRBJ2-6; TRBD2 aligns across 9 bases. There are 13 residues in the CDR3. Germline V gives CDR1 SGDLS, CDR2 YYNGEE. With V trimmed by 0 bases and J by 13 bases, 2 bases remained unmatched.

V is TRBV7-8 and J is TRBJ2-7; 10 bases fit TRBD2. The CDR3 runs to 18 residues. V gave up 5 bases and J gave up 2 bases; unmatched junction bases: 15. Germline CDR1 reads SGHVS; CDR2 reads FQNEAQ. CDR3: CASSEDKKLAGSPYEQYF. The CDR3 DNA is TGTGCCAGCAGCGAAGACAAAAAACTAGCGGGATCCCCCTACGAGCAGTACTTC.

The chain links TRBV4-3 to TRBJ1-1, with unresolved D. With 0 bases removed from V and 0 bases from J, the gap between germline ends came to 5 bases. This CDR3 spans 14 amino acids. Germline loops: CDR1 LGHNA, CDR2 YSLEER. In nucleotides, the CDR3 is TGCGCCAGCAGCCAAGACAGCATGAACACTGAAGCTTTCTTT. Its translation is CASSQDSMNTEAFF.

This chain links TRBV7-3 with TRBJ2-5; tentatively, D is TRBD2 (6 bases). Germline CDR1 and CDR2: SGHTA and FQGTGA. The CDR3 length is 14 residues. V was trimmed by 5 bases and J by 1 base, leaving 11 bases between them. CDR3: CASSRAGFQETQYF. The CDR3 region has the DNA TGTGCCAGCAGCCGCGCGGGGTTCCAAGAGACCCAGTACTTC.

This chain uses TRBV5-5 with TRBJ1-4, with 7 bases that match TRBD1. CDR1 and CDR2 (germline): SGHKS, YYEKEE (reference sequence). The CDR3 runs to 15 residues. V was pared by 0 bases and J by 8 bases, with 7 bases of the junction left unmatched. In nucleotides, the CDR3 is TGTGCCAGCAGCTTGGGCGACAGGGAACGGGAAAAACTGTTTTTT. Translating it yields CASSLGDREREKLFF.

The rearrangement joins TRBV5-5 to TRBJ1-4; tentatively, D is TRBD1 (6 bases). Trimming left V 4 bases short and J 3 bases short, with 10 bases between. The CDR3 extends over 14 amino acids. Germline-derived CDR1 and CDR2 are SGHKS and YYEKEE (reference sequence). CDR3 region: CASSKQGANEKLFF. The DNA of the CDR3 is TGTGCCAGCAGCAAACAGGGAGCTAATGAAAAACTGTTTTTT.

The genes are TRBV27 and TRBJ2-1; 8 nucleotides align to TRBD1. Trimming removed 5 bases from V and 6 bases from J; junction bases left unmatched: 9. The CDR3 totals 15 residues. Germline lookup yields CDR1 MNHEY and CDR2 SMNVEV (reference sequence). The CDR3 DNA sequence: TGTGCCAGCAGTCTTCAGGACAGGGTGAGCAATGAGCAGTTCTTC. Protein: CASSLQDRVSNEQFF.

This clone appeared once. This chain uses TRBV7-6 with TRBJ1-3, with 7 bases lining up with TRBD1. The ends lost 5 bases at V and 4 bases at J; junction bases unmatched: 8. The length of the CDR3 is 15 residues. CDR1 and CDR2 (germline): SGHVS, FNYEAQ. The CDR3 spells CASSPQGFEGNTIYF. The CDR3 nucleotides are TGTGCCAGCAGCCCACAGGGGTTTGAGGGAAACACCATATATTTT.

The chain carries TRBV7-9 and TRBJ2-5, with TRBD1 identical over 8 bases. The CDR3 length is 19 residues. Germline loops: CDR1 SEHNR, CDR2 FQNEAQ (reference sequence). V shed 7 bases, J shed 5 bases, and the junction held 24 bases outside the gene matches. The CDR3 bases are TGTGCCAGCACCATTTTACAACGGACAGGGCGGTCGGTCGAGGAGACCCAGTACTTC. This codes for CASTILQRTGRSVEETQYF.

The CDR3 protein is CASSSRRDTPHEQFF. The CDR3 region has the DNA TGTGCCAGCAGCTCCCGCCGGGACACTCCCCATGAGCAGTTCTTC. The rearrangement links TRBV5-4 to TRBJ2-1, with TRBD1 as a possible D gene (6 bases). This CDR3 comprises 15 residues. The germline V gene encodes CDR1 SGHNT and CDR2 YYREEE (reference sequence). V was shortened by 3 bases and J by 8 bases, with 18 bases between the two germline ends. The full variable domain, its missing parts supplied by reference TRBV5-4 and TRBJ2-1, is ETGVTQSPTHLIKTRGQQVTLRCSSQSGHNTVSWYQQALGQGPQFIFQYYREEENGRGNFPPRFSGLQFPNYSSELNVNALELDDSALYLCASSSRRDTPHEQFFGPGTRLTVL.

This rearrangement joins TRBV5-4 to TRBJ1-1; 10 bases match TRBD1. V was pared by 2 bases and J by 4 bases, with 2 bases of the junction left unmatched. Germline values: CDR1 SGHNT, CDR2 YYREEE (reference sequence). This CDR3 spans 14 amino acids. CDR3 amino acids: CASSFRQGATEAFF. Written as DNA, the CDR3 is TGTGCCAGCAGCTTTCGACAGGGGGCCACTGAAGCTTTCTTT.

The CDR3 nucleotides read TGTGCCAGCAGCTTACCGGGACAGACTAACAATGAGCAGTTCTTC. Translated: CASSLPGQTNNEQFF. The V call is TRBV7-3, the J call TRBJ2-1, with 7 bases identical to TRBD1. Germline trimming cut 2 bases from V and 5 bases from J; bases unmatched to any gene: 6. This CDR3 is 15 amino acids long. CDR1 is SGHTA and CDR2 is FQGTGA in the germline V gene.

This clone was recorded once. V gene TRBV6-5 combines with J gene TRBJ1-1; D not resolved. This CDR3 is built from 13 residues. The V gene's germline CDR1 is MNHEY and CDR2 SVGAGI. Trimming pared 2 bases from V and 3 bases from J, leaving 7 bases between. The DNA for the CDR3 is TGTGCCAGCAGTTACGGGGTCGACACTGAAGCTTTCTTT. This encodes CASSYGVDTEAFF.

The chain combines TRBV9 with TRBJ2-6, with 7 positions matching TRBD2. Germline V lookup: CDR1 SGDLS, CDR2 YYNGEE. CDR3 length: 16 amino acids. Losses at the gene ends were 5 bases for V and 1 base for J; bases not matched to a gene: 6. CDR3 bases: TGTGCCAGCAGATCCACGGGGGGATCTGGGGCCAACGTCCTGACTTTC. Amino acids: CASRSTGGSGANVLTF.

Sample share makes this clone medium-sized. The CDR3 DNA reads TGCGCCAGCAGCCAAGATGCTACAACGAGTTGGGAGACCCAGTACTTC. This encodes CASSQDATTSWETQYF. The chain couples TRBV4-3 to TRBJ2-5, with D unclear. V was cut by 0 bases and J by 5 bases, with 16 bases left in between. Germline V gene sequence: CDR1 LGHNA, CDR2 YSLEER. The CDR3 is made up of 16 amino acids.

The chain is built from TRBV6-4 and TRBJ2-1, with D perhaps TRBD1 (5 bases). The germline CDR1 and CDR2 sequences are MRHNA and SNTAGT. Trimming removed 2 bases from V and 2 bases from J, with 10 bases in between. The CDR3 totals 15 residues. The CDR3 nucleotides read TGTGCCAGCAGTGACGGCAGGGCCGCCTACAATGAGCAGTTCTTC. As protein: CASSDGRAAYNEQFF.

A single count supports this clone. The gene calls are TRBV2 and TRBJ2-5; 8 nucleotides line up with TRBD1. The CDR3 consists of 15 residues. Germline V gene sequence: CDR1 SNHLY, CDR2 FYNNEI. Trimming at V came to 2 bases and at J to 3 bases, leaving 5 bases not matched to a gene. The CDR3 region is CASSEIMGQEETQYF. The CDR3 DNA reads as TGTGCCAGCAGTGAAATAATGGGACAGGAAGAGACCCAGTACTTC.

This chain uses TRBV30 with TRBJ2-5; 9 bases fit TRBD1. The CDR3 totals 13 residues. The J segment lost 5 bases and the V segment lost 1 base, leaving 2 bases of the junction unmatched. Germline V gives CDR1 GTSNPN, CDR2 SVGIG (reference sequence). The CDR3 DNA is TGTGCCTGGAGTGGACAGGGGGTTGAGACCCAGTACTTC. It codes for CAWSGQGVETQYF.

V and J are TRBV19 and TRBJ1-1; D unclear. V lost 6 bases to trimming and J lost 5 bases, with 13 bases between them. The CDR3 is made up of 13 amino acids. Germline V gives CDR1 LNHDA, CDR2 SQIVND (reference sequence). The chain's CDR3 is CASSLPLGTEAFF. For the CDR3, the DNA is TGTGCCAGTAGCCTACCTTTGGGGACTGAAGCTTTCTTT.

The chain combines TRBV4-1 with TRBJ1-3; no definite D call. The germline V and J ends were trimmed by 0 bases and 0 bases, with 15 bases remaining between them. CDR1 is MGHRA and CDR2 is YSYEKL in the germline V gene. CDR3 length equals 18 residues. The CDR3 DNA reads TGCGCCAGCAGCCAAGATCGAGGAGTTCGTCCCTCTGGAAACACCATATATTTT. It is translated as CASSQDRGVRPSGNTIYF.